This TCR beta chain stems from a study of cytomegalovirus exposure and HLA in healthy donors. Primers for the PCR totalled 60 Vbeta and 13 Jbeta. Libraries were prepared by immunoSEQ multiplex PCR; TCRdb keeps only in-frame clonotypes and omits some of them. Seen here are about 92,000 clones, 70% to 90% observed once, and the top ten hold approximately 2%. The germline CDR1 and CDR2 sequences are MNHNS and SASEGT. This CDR3 region has 13 residues. The V end lost 10 bases, the J end lost 5 bases, and 17 bases lay between the germline ends. The rearrangement uses TRBV6-1 and TRBJ2-5; tentative D call: TRBD1 (5 bases). The sample taken for sequencing was PBMCs. This sequence originates from a man younger than 35 in good health and CMV-seronegative. In nucleotides, the CDR3 is TGTGCCATCTCAGACCAGGGTGGCGAGACCCAGTACTTC. It translates to CAISDQGGETQYF.